This is a list of T cell receptor beta chains from one sample in a study of blood T cell repertoires in COVID-19. Sequencing was performed with immunoSEQ multiplex PCR; in TCRdb, only in-frame clones are kept and a portion is missing. The sample comprises 300,000 or so clones, around nine tenths of which are singletons, and 2% to 3% rests with the top ten. Sequencing was done on a sample of PBMCs or T cells enriched from blood (not recorded which). All receptors derive from a man in his 60s who had recovered from COVID-19. Each CDR3 is given with its conserved first and last residue. Fields, in order: CDR3 protein, J gene, V gene, clone size. For some rows the clone size is stated as once, few or many, or as a class when expanded; others skip it.

CASTSGIRGGPNTIYF	TRBJ1-3	TRBV19	-
CASSIGRRNEKLFF	TRBJ1-4	TRBV19	-
CASSQNYRDSEQYF	TRBJ2-7	TRBV4-3	few
CASSGRDGNYGYTF	TRBJ1-2	TRBV5-5	-
CAWSALTSGTYNEQFF	TRBJ2-1	TRBV30	-
CASALSAGGYNEQFF	TRBJ2-1	TRBV5-1	-
CATVFSGGHQETQYF	TRBJ2-5	TRBV2	-
CASSHRTADTGELFF	TRBJ2-2	TRBV7-6	-
CASSSNTAGRTDTQYF	TRBJ2-3	TRBV7-9	few
CASSPRDSPLHF	TRBJ1-6	TRBV18	-
CASSLSPPGLAINTQYF	TRBJ2-3	TRBV7-6	-
CASSLQGARANVLTF	TRBJ2-6	TRBV28	-
CASRPGFSYEQYF	TRBJ2-7	TRBV14	few
CASSARPGQDTDTQYF	TRBJ2-3	TRBV9	-
CATSRAPKLNTGELFF	TRBJ2-2	TRBV15	-
CASSLKAGAEAFF	TRBJ1-1	TRBV12-3/TRBV12-4	-
CASSKARKNNYGYTF	TRBJ1-2	TRBV21-1	-
CASSAPFRDYNEQFF	TRBJ2-1	TRBV9	-
CASSLATSGGVFVEQFF	TRBJ2-1	TRBV7-9	-
CASSEWGRGSNTDTQYF	TRBJ2-3	TRBV25-1	-
CASSQGSGTQPQHF	TRBJ1-5	TRBV6-2/TRBV6-3	-
CASAKHPGRGRINGYTF	TRBJ1-2	TRBV23-1	-
CASSWGLSLDNEQFF	TRBJ2-1	TRBV5-6	-
CASKTGGTGELFF	TRBJ2-2	TRBV9	-
CASSIGGDRGYEQYF	TRBJ2-7	TRBV19	-
CATSDGTNQPQHF	TRBJ1-5	TRBV24-1	-
CASNRGGGGYTF	TRBJ1-2	TRBV6-5	-
CASSQSRGMTIYF	TRBJ1-3	TRBV7-2	-
CASRRLAGTETQYF	TRBJ2-5	TRBV6-5	-
CASSLQGRTDTQYF	TRBJ2-3	TRBV27	few
CASRGGPNTGELFF	TRBJ2-2	TRBV19	-
CASRRGLAGGTDTQYF	TRBJ2-3	TRBV7-2	-
CASSRRDGQIYEQYF	TRBJ2-7	TRBV2	-
CASSQDPGDNQPQHF	TRBJ1-5	TRBV4-1	-
CASSQDSNSPLHF	TRBJ1-6	TRBV4-1	-
CASRATNNSPLHF	TRBJ1-6	TRBV2	-
CASSSSGTVLGYTF	TRBJ1-2	TRBV5-1	-
CASSYETSLEQYF	TRBJ2-7	TRBV6-5	-